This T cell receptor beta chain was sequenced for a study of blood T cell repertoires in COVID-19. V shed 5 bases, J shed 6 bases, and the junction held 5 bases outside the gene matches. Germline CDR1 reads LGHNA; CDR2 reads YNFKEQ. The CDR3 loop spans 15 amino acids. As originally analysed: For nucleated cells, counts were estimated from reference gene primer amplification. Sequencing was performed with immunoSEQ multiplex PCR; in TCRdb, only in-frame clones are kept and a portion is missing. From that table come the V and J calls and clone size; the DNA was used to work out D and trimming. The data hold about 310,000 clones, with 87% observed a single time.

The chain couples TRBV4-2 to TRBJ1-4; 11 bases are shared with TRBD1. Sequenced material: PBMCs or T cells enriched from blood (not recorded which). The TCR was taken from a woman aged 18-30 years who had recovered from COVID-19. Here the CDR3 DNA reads TGTGCCAGCAGCGCACCGGGACAGGGGGATGAAAAACTGTTTTTT. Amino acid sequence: CASSAPGQGDEKLFF.